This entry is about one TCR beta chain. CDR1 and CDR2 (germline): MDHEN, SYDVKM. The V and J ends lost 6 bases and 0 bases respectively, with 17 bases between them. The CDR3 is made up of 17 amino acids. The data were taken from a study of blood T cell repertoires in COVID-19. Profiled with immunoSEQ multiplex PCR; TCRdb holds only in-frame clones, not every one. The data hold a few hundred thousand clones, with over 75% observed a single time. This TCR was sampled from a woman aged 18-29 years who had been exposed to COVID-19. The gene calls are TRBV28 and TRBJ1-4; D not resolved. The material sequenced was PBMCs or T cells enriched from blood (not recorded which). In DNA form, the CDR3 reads TGTGCCAGCAGCCCCCCACCCCCACGGGCAACTAATGAAAAACTGTTTTTT. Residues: CASSPPPPRATNEKLFF. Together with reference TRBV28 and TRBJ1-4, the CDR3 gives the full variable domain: DVKVTQSSRYLVKRTGEKVFLECVQDMDHENMFWYRQDPGLGLRLIYFSYDVKMKEKGDIPEGYSVSREKKERFSLILESASTNQTSMYLCASSPPPPRATNEKLFFGSGTQLSVL.